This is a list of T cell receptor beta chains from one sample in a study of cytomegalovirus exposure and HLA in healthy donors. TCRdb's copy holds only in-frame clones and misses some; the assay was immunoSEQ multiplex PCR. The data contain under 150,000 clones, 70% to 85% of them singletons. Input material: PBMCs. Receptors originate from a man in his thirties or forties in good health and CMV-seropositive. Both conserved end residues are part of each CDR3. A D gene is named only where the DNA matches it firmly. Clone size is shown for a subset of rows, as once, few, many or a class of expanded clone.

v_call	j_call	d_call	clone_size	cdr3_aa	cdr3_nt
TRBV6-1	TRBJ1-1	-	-	CASSRAVNTEAFF	TGTGCCAGCTCGCGGGCGGTAAACACTGAAGCTTTCTTT
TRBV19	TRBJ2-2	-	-	CASSIRGLRTDTGELFF	TGTGCCAGTAGTATAAGGGGTTTAAGGACAGACACCGGGGAGCTGTTTTTT
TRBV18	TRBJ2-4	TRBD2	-	CASSLSGTSANIQYF	TGTGCCAGCTCTCTTTCTGGGACTAGCGCCAACATTCAGTACTTC
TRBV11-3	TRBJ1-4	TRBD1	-	CASSLATGGVSEKLFF	TGTGCCAGCAGCTTAGCCACAGGGGGCGTCTCCGAAAAACTGTTTTTT
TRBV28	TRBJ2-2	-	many	CASSFTPTGNTGELFF	TGTGCCAGCAGTTTCACCCCAACAGGGAACACCGGGGAGCTGTTTTTT
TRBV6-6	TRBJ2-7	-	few	CASSASHTPYEQYF	TGTGCCAGCAGTGCCTCCCACACACCCTACGAGCAGTACTTC
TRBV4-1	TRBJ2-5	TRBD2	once	CASSQLAGAETQYF	TGCGCCAGCAGCCAACTAGCGGGAGCAGAGACCCAGTACTTC
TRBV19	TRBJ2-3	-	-	CASSIIWASTDTQYF	TGTGCCAGTAGTATTATCTGGGCTAGCACAGATACGCAGTATTTT
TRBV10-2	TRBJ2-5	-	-	CASSPQGSETQYF	TGCGCCAGCAGCCCACAGGGCTCGGAGACCCAGTACTTC
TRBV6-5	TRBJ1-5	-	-	CASSYPPGRDQPQHF	TGTGCCAGCAGTTACCCCCCCGGGAGGGATCAGCCCCAGCATTTT
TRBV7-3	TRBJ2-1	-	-	CASSLASNGGNEQFF	TGTGCCAGCAGCTTGGCATCCAACGGGGGAAATGAGCAGTTCTTC
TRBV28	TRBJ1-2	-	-	CASSLLQGNYGYTF	TGTGCCAGCAGTTTACTCCAGGGCAACTATGGCTACACCTTC
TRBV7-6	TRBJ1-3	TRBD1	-	CASSRDRSSGNTIYF	TGTGCCAGCAGCCGGGACAGGAGCTCTGGAAACACCATATATTTT
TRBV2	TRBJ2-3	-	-	CASMRVALSTDTQYF	TGTGCCAGCATGAGGGTAGCGCTAAGCACAGATACGCAGTATTTT
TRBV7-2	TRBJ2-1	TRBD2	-	CASSSQRGGVDEQFF	TGTGCCAGCAGCTCCCAGCGGGGGGGCGTCGATGAGCAGTTCTTC
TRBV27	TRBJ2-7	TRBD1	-	CASSFSGQGAYEQYF	TGTGCCAGCAGTTTCTCCGGACAGGGGGCGTACGAGCAGTACTTC
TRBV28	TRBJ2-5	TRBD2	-	CASSGVELAGGETQYF	TGTGCCAGCAGTGGGGTGGAATTAGCGGGAGGAGAGACCCAGTACTTC
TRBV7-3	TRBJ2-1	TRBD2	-	CASSLRGSGGAGEQFF	TGTGCCAGCAGCTTAAGGGGTAGCGGGGGGGCGGGGGAGCAGTTCTTC
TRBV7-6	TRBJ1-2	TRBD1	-	CASGLEVTGGGYTF	TGTGCCAGCGGCTTAGAGGTGACAGGGGGCGGCTACACCTTC
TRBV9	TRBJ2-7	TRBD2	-	CASSVSGRSPYEQYF	TGTGCCAGCAGCGTGAGCGGGAGGTCCCCCTACGAGCAGTACTTC
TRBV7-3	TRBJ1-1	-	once	CASSLTRLWGEGDTEAFF	TGTGCCAGCAGCTTAACACGGTTATGGGGGGAAGGGGACACTGAAGCTTTCTTT
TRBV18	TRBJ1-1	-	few	CASSGPVEDTEAFF	TGTGCCAGCTCGGGGCCGGTCGAGGACACTGAAGCTTTCTTT
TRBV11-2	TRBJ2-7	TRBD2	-	CASSYTSANSYEQYF	TGTGCCAGCAGCTATACTAGCGCCAACTCCTACGAGCAGTACTTC
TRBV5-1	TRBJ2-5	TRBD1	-	CASSPGQAEETQYF	TGCGCCAGCAGCCCCGGACAGGCTGAAGAGACCCAGTACTTC
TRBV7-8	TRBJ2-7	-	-	CASSRPRTPEEQYF	TGTGCCAGCAGCCGCCCAAGAACGCCGGAGGAGCAGTACTTC
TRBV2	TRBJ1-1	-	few	CASSVGQPGGTEAFF	TGTGCCAGCAGTGTAGGACAGCCGGGGGGGACTGAAGCTTTCTTT
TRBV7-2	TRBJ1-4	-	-	CASSLAREKLFF	TGTGCCAGCAGCTTAGCGCGTGAAAAACTGTTTTTT
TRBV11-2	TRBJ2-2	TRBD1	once	CASSLDGGTGYTGELFF	TGTGCCAGCAGCTTAGATGGGGGGACAGGGTACACCGGGGAGCTGTTTTTT
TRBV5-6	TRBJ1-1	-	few	CASSLLSGAKNTEAFF	TGTGCCAGCAGCCTACTATCAGGGGCGAAGAACACTGAAGCTTTCTTT
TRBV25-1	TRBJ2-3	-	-	CASSGRLSTDTQYF	TGTGCCAGCAGTGGGCGACTAAGCACAGATACGCAGTATTTT
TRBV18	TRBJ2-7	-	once	CASSPTTSRYEQYF	TGTGCCAGCTCACCAACGACTAGTCGCTACGAGCAGTACTTC
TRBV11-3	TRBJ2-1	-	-	CASSLGLQGGNNEQFF	TGTGCCAGCAGCTTAGGCTTGCAGGGAGGCAACAATGAGCAGTTCTTC
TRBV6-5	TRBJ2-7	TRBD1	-	CASSYSGTGDYEQYF	TGTGCCAGCAGTTACTCCGGGACAGGGGACTACGAGCAGTACTTC
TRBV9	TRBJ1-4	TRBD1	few	CASSVNRGGGEKLFF	TGTGCCAGCAGCGTTAACAGGGGTGGGGGTGAAAAACTGTTTTTT
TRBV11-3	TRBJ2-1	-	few	CASSLDTKGLFF	TGTGCCAGCAGCTTGGACACCAAGGGGCTGTTCTTC
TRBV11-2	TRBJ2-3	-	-	CASSLVTDTQYF	TGTGCCAGCAGCCTCGTCACAGATACGCAGTATTTT
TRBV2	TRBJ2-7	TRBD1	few	CASSGGTGGRQYF	TGTGCCAGCAGTGGAGGGACAGGGGGCCGGCAGTACTTC
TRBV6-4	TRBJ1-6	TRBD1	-	CASSDSWWQGAGSPLHF	TGTGCCAGCAGTGACTCCTGGTGGCAGGGGGCCGGTTCACCCCTCCACTTT
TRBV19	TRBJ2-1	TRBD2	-	CASSVGLAQNEQFF	TGTGCCAGTAGTGTGGGACTAGCGCAGAATGAGCAGTTCTTC
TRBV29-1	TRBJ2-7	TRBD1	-	CSVRQGVNEQYF	TGCAGCGTGCGACAGGGTGTGAACGAGCAGTACTTC
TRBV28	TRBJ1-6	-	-	CASLLSLDNSPLHF	TGTGCCAGCTTATTAAGCTTGGATAATTCACCCCTCCACTTT
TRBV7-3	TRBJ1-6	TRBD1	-	CASSYRQGGPYLNSPLHF	TGTGCCAGCAGCTACCGACAGGGAGGTCCTTATTTGAATTCACCCCTCCACTTT
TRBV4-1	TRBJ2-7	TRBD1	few	CASSLGQDVLYEQYF	TGCGCCAGCAGCTTGGGACAGGATGTTCTGTACGAGCAGTACTTC
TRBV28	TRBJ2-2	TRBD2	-	CASSPTSGYTGELFF	TGTGCCAGCAGTCCGACTAGCGGCTACACCGGGGAGCTGTTTTTT
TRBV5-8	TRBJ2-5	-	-	CASSFIDRFQETQYF	TGTGCCAGCAGCTTCATAGACAGGTTTCAAGAGACCCAGTACTTC
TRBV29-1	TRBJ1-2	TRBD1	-	CSVEGFGTGDGYTF	TGCAGCGTTGAAGGGTTCGGGACAGGGGACGGCTACACCTTC
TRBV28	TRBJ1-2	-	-	CASAPTGYDGYTF	TGTGCCAGCGCACCCACAGGATATGATGGCTACACCTTC
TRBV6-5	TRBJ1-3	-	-	CASSYEGTSGNTIYF	TGTGCCAGCAGTTACGAGGGCACCTCTGGAAACACCATATATTTT
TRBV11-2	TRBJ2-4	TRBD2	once	CASSSLAAGNIQYF	TGTGCCAGCAGCTCACTAGCGGCCGGGAACATTCAGTACTTC
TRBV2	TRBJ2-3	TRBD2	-	CASSELAGVTTDTQYF	TGTGCCAGCAGTGAGCTAGCGGGGGTGACCACAGATACGCAGTATTTT
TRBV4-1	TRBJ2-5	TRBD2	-	CASSQDWKREGLETQYF	TGCGCCAGCAGCCAAGACTGGAAGCGGGAGGGCCTGGAGACCCAGTACTTC
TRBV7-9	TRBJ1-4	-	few	CASRKGTTNEKLFF	TGTGCCAGCAGAAAGGGGACAACTAATGAAAAACTGTTTTTT
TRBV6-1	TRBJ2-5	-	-	CASRDSGAETQYF	TGTGCCAGCAGAGACTCAGGGGCAGAGACCCAGTACTTC
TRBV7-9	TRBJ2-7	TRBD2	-	CASGAGGLEQYF	TGTGCCAGCGGAGCGGGGGGTCTCGAGCAGTACTTC